This T cell receptor beta chain was identified during a study of early T cells in non-severe SARS-CoV-2 infection. This clonotype was seen ten or more times. TCRdb processed the 5' RACE reads anew with MiXCR; each CDR3 protein has one entry. The data show 70,000 to 95,000 distinct CDR3 sequences, over 12% seen once. Per germline, CDR1 WSHSY and CDR2 SAAADI. Trimming removed 10 bases from V and 2 bases from J; junction bases left unmatched: 7. This CDR3 has 14 residues. This receptor was obtained from an adult who was a healthcare worker with PCR-confirmed SARS-CoV-2 infection or an uninfected control (not recorded which). Sequencing was done on a sample of whole blood. This chain uses TRBV10-2 with TRBJ2-1; 8 bases match TRBD1. As DNA, the CDR3 is TGCGCCACCCAGGACAGGGTCACCTACAATGAGCAGTTCTTC. Its protein is CATQDRVTYNEQFF.